This record covers a single T cell receptor beta chain. Its antigen is unidentified. Primers included in the PCR were 60 Vbeta and 13 Jbeta primers. Original analysis: Approximately 10 million shared chains were among 80 million or so unique TCR beta chains counted in a later analysis. Repertoires were generated with immunoSEQ multiplex PCR, while TCRdb's copy carries only in-frame clones and drops some. That table furnishes V, J and clone size, whereas the DNA furnished D and trimming. Found here are around 94,000 clones, more than 60% of them singletons; the top ten hold 3.9%. The record originates from a study of cytomegalovirus exposure and HLA in healthy donors. Study-level results: In a later analysis, productive TCRs from donors in an Asian-associated ancestry cluster reportedly carried fewer N-insertions than the cohort mean. The CMV antigen specificity of a few CMV-associated chains was confirmed through in vitro analysis. Association of a missense DCLRE1C variant with TCR beta V- and J-gene trimming was reported in a later analysis.

This CDR3 is 19 amino acids long. Germline CDR1 reads SGDLS; CDR2 reads YYNGEE. Germline trimming cut 0 bases from V and 6 bases from J; bases unmatched to any gene: 14. Specimen: PBMCs. The gene calls are TRBV9 and TRBJ2-1, with TRBD1 matching over 11 bases. The sequence was collected from a man in his thirties or forties in good health and CMV-seronegative. CDR3 DNA: TGTGCCAGCAGCGTAGTAGTTGGGGGGGGGACAGGGGGAAGCAATGAGCAGTTCTTC. Protein sequence: CASSVVVGGGTGGSNEQFF.